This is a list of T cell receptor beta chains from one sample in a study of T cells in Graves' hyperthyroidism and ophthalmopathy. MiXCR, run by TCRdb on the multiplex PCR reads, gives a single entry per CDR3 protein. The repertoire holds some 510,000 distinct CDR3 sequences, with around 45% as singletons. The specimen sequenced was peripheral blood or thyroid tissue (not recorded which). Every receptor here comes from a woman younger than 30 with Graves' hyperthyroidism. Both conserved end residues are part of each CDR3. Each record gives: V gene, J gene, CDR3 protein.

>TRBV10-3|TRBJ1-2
CATHAQGGYGYTF
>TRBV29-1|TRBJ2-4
CSVDQFDIQYF
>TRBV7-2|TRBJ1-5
CASSLELNQPQHF
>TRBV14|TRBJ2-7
CASSPGLNPSYEQYF
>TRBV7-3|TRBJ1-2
CASRRYTYGYTF
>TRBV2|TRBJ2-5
CASSKGNQYF
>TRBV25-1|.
CASSGTGLRGQFF
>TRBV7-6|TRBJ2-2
CASSKTGGGELFF
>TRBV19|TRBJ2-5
CASSALAGHQETQYF
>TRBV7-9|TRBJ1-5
CASSLAGGRNQPQHF
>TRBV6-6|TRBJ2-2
CASSYRRAGTGELFF
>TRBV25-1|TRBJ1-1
CAWSDYTEAFF
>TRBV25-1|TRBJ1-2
CASSDSFHVGPGRGGYTF
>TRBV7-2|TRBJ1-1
CASSLVSGRLEAFF
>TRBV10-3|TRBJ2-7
CAISETLAGGAYEQYF
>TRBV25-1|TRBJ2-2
CACTSGKNTGELFF
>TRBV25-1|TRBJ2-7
CASSLRGGSSGEQYF
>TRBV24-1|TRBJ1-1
CATSDPGQGAAEAFF
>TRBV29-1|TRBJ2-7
CSVGLPNSYEQYF
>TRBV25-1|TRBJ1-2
CASRSNYGYTF
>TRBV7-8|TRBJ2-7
CASSLSQGPYEQYF
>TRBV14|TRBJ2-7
CASSAAGTGVEEQYF
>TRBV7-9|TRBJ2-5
CASSQGYGTQYF
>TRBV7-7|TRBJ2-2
CASSPSPLPTHTGELFF
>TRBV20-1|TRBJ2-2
CSAKAGEGTGELFF
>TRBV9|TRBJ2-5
CASSEGPAETQYF
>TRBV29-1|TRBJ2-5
CSVGGSQETQYF
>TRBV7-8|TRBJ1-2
CASGYRDTYYGYTF
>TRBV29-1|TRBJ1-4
CSVQRTGGGEKLFF
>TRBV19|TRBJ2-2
CASEPATGELFF
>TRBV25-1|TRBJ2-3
CAIREGRTDTQYF
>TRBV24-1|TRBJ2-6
CATSDRQGDAGANVLTF
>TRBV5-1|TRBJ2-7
CASSLYASGKKEQYF
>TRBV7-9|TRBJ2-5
CASSSLSGGQETQYF
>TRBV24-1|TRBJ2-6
CATSSGFSNSGANVLTF
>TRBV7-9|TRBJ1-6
CASSLEAENSPLHF
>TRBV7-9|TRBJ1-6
CASSLGQEGSPLHF
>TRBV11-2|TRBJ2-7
CASSDTGTSGYNEQYF
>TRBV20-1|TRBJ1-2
CSAPDRVGYGYTF
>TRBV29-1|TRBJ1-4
CSGRLSGSEKLFF
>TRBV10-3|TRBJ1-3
CASSSYRGATGNTIYF
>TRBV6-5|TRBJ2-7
CASSFGDAYEQYF
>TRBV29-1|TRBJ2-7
CREPSQEYEQYF
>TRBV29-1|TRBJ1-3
CSADRDGNTIYF
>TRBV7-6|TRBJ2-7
CASSVGYNSYEQYF
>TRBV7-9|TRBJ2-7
CASSPRTGTNYEQYF
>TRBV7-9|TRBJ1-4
CASSVEQGVDEKLFF
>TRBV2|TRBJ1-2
CASSDGTPGNTF
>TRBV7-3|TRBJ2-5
CASSFSPQETQYF
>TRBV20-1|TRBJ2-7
CSARDLRYYEQYF